The entry below describes one T cell receptor (beta chain). The record originates from a study of blood T cell repertoires in COVID-19. Deletions cut 4 bases from V and 1 base from J, with 11 bases between. Looked up from germline, CDR1 is MNHEY and CDR2 is SVGEGT. The CDR3 extends over 14 amino acids. Study processing details: Amplification from reference gene primers served as the basis for estimated nucleated cell counts. Produced via immunoSEQ multiplex PCR; TCRdb's table is partial and in-frame only. D and trimming come from the DNA, and the V and J calls and clone size come from that table. In the table there are fewer than 250,000 clones, about 76% of which are singletons.

Material: PBMCs or T cells enriched from blood (not recorded which). The receptor's source is a woman aged 50 to 65 with acute COVID-19. The gene calls are TRBV6-2 or TRBV6-3 and TRBJ2-7; the D is unclear. The CDR3 protein is CASSFYTHSYEQYF. The CDR3 coding sequence is TGTGCCAGCAGTTTCTATACGCATTCCTACGAGCAGTACTTC.